These 6 T cell receptor beta chains were all obtained from the same sample, sequenced in a study of vaccination and CD4 T cells after COVID-19. Cultured CD4+ T cell DNA underwent sequencing with the Oncomine TCR Beta short-read assay. TCRdb redid the calling of the PCR reads with MiXCR, one entry per CDR3 protein. The sample contains about 14,000 distinct CDR3 sequences, 25% to 30% of which appear only once. Their cognate antigens are unknown. Treatment defined: approximately 9-day PBMC culture with coronavirus spike peptide pools or control peptides (ViraFEST assay). The material sequenced was cultured CD4+ T cells from blood. The receptors come from a human donor with COVID-19.

The chain recombines TRBV5-6 with TRBJ1-4, with unresolved D. This CDR3 comprises 14 residues. The V and J ends lost 6 bases and 6 bases respectively, with 15 bases between them. Germline CDR1 is SGHDT and CDR2 is YYEEEE. As DNA, the CDR3 is TGTGCCAGCATGGAGGAGGGAGGCGATGAAAAACTGTTTTTT. It codes for CASMEEGGDEKLFF. Supplemented by reference TRBV5-6 and TRBJ1-4, the full variable domain reads DAGVTQSPTHLIKTRGQQVTLRCSPKSGHDTVSWYQQALGQGPQFIFQYYEEEERQRGNFPDRFSGHQFPNYSSELNVNALLLGDSALYLCASMEEGGDEKLFFGSGTQLSVL.

The chain uses TRBV18 and TRBJ1-1; perhaps TRBD1 as D (5 bases). The germline V and J ends were trimmed by 1 base and 2 bases, with 11 bases remaining between them. The CDR3 extends over 15 amino acids. CDR1 KGHSH and CDR2 LQKENI come from the germline V gene. This CDR3 is CASSPLQGRNTEAFF. As DNA, the CDR3 is TGTGCCAGCTCACCACTCCAGGGCAGAAACACTGAAGCTTTCTTT.

This chain links TRBV19 with TRBJ1-1; D is uncertain. Germline values: CDR1 LNHDA, CDR2 SQIVND (reference sequence). This CDR3 contains 14 residues. V was trimmed by 6 bases and J by 2 bases, leaving 13 bases between them. CDR3 protein: CASSPRGVNTEAFF. CDR3 nucleotide sequence: TGTGCCAGTAGCCCTCGGGGAGTCAACACTGAAGCTTTCTTT.

V and J are TRBV28 and TRBJ2-7, with no clear D. Germline lookup yields CDR1 MDHEN and CDR2 SYDVKM. V was cut by 3 bases and J by 4 bases, with 13 bases left in between. The CDR3 consists of 14 residues. CDR3 sequence: CASSFHGSNYEQYF. CDR3 bases: TGTGCCAGCAGTTTTCACGGCAGTAATTACGAGCAGTACTTC.

This clonotype was counted between two and nine times. The chain combines TRBV11-3 with TRBJ1-2, with D perhaps TRBD1 (6 bases). The CDR3 runs 13 residues. Germline V gives CDR1 SGHNT, CDR2 YENEEA. V gave up 6 bases and J gave up 7 bases, with 15 bases separating them. CDR3 sequence: CASRRTGGRGYTF. For the CDR3, the DNA is TGTGCCAGCAGAAGGACGGGGGGCCGTGGCTACACCTTC.

V gene TRBV18 combines with J gene TRBJ2-7; D assignment may be TRBD1 or TRBD2 (5 bases each). Germline lookup yields CDR1 KGHSH and CDR2 LQKENI. This CDR3 is built from 16 residues. The ends were cut back, 6 bases at V and 1 base at J, with 19 bases in the middle. CDR3 sequence (DNA): TGTGCCAGCTCTCCCACCGGGACCACCCCTTCCTACGAGCAGTACTTC. Protein: CASSPTGTTPSYEQYF.